Shown below are 10 T cell receptor beta chains from a single sample sequenced in a study of shared T cell receptors in the human thymus. Profiled with immunoSEQ multiplex PCR; TCRdb holds only in-frame clones, not every one. The profile shows 720,000 or so clones, 70% to 90% of them singletons. These data were likewise used in another study, on human thymus T cells.

The sequencing input was thymocytes. Receptors were obtained from a girl under two years old with a congenital heart defect.

The rearrangement links TRBV4-1 to TRBJ1-5; D may be TRBD1 (6 bases). There are 16 residues in the CDR3. Germline CDR1 MGHRA, CDR2 YSYEKL. V was shortened by 0 bases and J by 6 bases, with 15 bases between the two germline ends. CDR3 in DNA: TGCGCCAGCAGCCAAGATACACGGCAGGGGAGTCAGCCCCAGCATTTT. Translation: CASSQDTRQGSQPQHF.

This rearrangement joins TRBV5-1 to TRBJ1-2, with D possibly TRBD1 on 6 matching bases. The CDR3 covers 15 residues. From germline, CDR1 is SGHRS and CDR2 YFSETQ. Trimming cost V 4 bases and J 0 bases, with 13 bases left between them. The CDR3 DNA follows: TGCGCCAGCAGCGACAGGTGGGCGCCTAACTATGGCTACACCTTC. Protein sequence: CASSDRWAPNYGYTF.

The gene calls are TRBV9 and TRBJ2-5; a weak D match, TRBD2 (5 bases). The V gene's germline CDR1 is SGDLS and CDR2 YYNGEE. V lost 2 bases and J 2 bases, leaving 22 bases between the germline ends. This CDR3 is built from 18 residues. CDR3 in amino acids: CASSVEEYRELGQETQYF. CDR3 DNA: TGTGCCAGCAGCGTCGAAGAGTATCGGGAACTGGGACAAGAGACCCAGTACTTC.

The CDR3 DNA reads TGTGCCAGCAGCTTATTCCGGGTTAGCCAGGGGGGAAACACCATATATTTT. Translated, it gives CASSLFRVSQGGNTIYF. The genes are TRBV7-9 and TRBJ1-3; D may be TRBD1 (6 bases). The CDR3 contains 17 residues. V was pared by 2 bases and J by 4 bases, with 18 bases between. Germline V gene data show CDR1 as SEHNR and CDR2 as FQNEAQ (reference sequence).

V is TRBV9 and J is TRBJ2-2; 10 positions agree with TRBD2. With V trimmed by 4 bases and J by 7 bases, 19 bases remained unmatched. This CDR3 is 19 amino acids long. CDR1 and CDR2 from the germline V gene are SGDLS and YYNGEE. In DNA, the CDR3 is TGTGCCAGCAGCCCTCAAACGCCTAGCGGGGGCTTTGTACACGGGGAGCTGTTTTTT. Its protein product is CASSPQTPSGGFVHGELFF.

The chain joins TRBV19 to TRBJ1-6; the D is unclear. The CDR3 length is 19 residues. The ends were cut back, 5 bases at V and 0 bases at J, with 20 bases in the middle. Germline V gene sequence: CDR1 LNHDA, CDR2 SQIVND (reference sequence). Written as DNA, the CDR3 is TGTGCCAGTAGTTACTATGCCCCATGGTGGAGCTCCTATAATTCACCCCTCCACTTT. Residues: CASSYYAPWWSSYNSPLHF.

The J gene is TRBJ2-3, the V gene TRBV6-6; no clear D. Germline V gene sequence: CDR1 MNHNY, CDR2 SVGAGI (reference sequence). The V end was cut by 2 bases, the J end by 6 bases, with 15 bases between. The CDR3 is 15 amino acids. CDR3 sequence (DNA): TGTGCCAGCAGTTACCCCGAAACTAAGAGGGATACGCAGTATTTT. It codes for CASSYPETKRDTQYF.

This chain links TRBV6-5 with TRBJ2-4; 9 bases align to TRBD2. This CDR3 is 15 amino acids long. From germline, CDR1 is MNHEY and CDR2 SVGAGI. J was trimmed by 5 bases and V by 0 bases; bases with no gene match: 2. The CDR3 loop is CASSYSKRGENIQYF. In nucleotides, the CDR3 is TGTGCCAGCAGTTACTCGAAGCGGGGGGAAAACATTCAGTACTTC.

J is TRBJ1-1 and V is TRBV11-2; D possibly corresponds to TRBD1 (6 bases). Trimming removed 2 bases at V and 0 bases at J, with 10 bases between. The CDR3 sequence is 15 residues long. Per the germline V gene, CDR1 is SGHAT and CDR2 is FQNNGV. The CDR3 nucleotides read TGTGCCAGCAGCTTACGACAGGCCATGAACACTGAAGCTTTCTTT. Translation gives CASSLRQAMNTEAFF.

The chain links TRBV9 to TRBJ1-2; D unresolved. The CDR3 spans 12 residues. CDR1 and CDR2 from the germline V gene are SGDLS and YYNGEE. V lost 3 bases and J 6 bases, leaving 9 bases between the germline ends. The chain's CDR3 is CASSGESHGYTF. CDR3 DNA: TGTGCCAGCAGCGGGGAGTCCCATGGCTACACCTTC.